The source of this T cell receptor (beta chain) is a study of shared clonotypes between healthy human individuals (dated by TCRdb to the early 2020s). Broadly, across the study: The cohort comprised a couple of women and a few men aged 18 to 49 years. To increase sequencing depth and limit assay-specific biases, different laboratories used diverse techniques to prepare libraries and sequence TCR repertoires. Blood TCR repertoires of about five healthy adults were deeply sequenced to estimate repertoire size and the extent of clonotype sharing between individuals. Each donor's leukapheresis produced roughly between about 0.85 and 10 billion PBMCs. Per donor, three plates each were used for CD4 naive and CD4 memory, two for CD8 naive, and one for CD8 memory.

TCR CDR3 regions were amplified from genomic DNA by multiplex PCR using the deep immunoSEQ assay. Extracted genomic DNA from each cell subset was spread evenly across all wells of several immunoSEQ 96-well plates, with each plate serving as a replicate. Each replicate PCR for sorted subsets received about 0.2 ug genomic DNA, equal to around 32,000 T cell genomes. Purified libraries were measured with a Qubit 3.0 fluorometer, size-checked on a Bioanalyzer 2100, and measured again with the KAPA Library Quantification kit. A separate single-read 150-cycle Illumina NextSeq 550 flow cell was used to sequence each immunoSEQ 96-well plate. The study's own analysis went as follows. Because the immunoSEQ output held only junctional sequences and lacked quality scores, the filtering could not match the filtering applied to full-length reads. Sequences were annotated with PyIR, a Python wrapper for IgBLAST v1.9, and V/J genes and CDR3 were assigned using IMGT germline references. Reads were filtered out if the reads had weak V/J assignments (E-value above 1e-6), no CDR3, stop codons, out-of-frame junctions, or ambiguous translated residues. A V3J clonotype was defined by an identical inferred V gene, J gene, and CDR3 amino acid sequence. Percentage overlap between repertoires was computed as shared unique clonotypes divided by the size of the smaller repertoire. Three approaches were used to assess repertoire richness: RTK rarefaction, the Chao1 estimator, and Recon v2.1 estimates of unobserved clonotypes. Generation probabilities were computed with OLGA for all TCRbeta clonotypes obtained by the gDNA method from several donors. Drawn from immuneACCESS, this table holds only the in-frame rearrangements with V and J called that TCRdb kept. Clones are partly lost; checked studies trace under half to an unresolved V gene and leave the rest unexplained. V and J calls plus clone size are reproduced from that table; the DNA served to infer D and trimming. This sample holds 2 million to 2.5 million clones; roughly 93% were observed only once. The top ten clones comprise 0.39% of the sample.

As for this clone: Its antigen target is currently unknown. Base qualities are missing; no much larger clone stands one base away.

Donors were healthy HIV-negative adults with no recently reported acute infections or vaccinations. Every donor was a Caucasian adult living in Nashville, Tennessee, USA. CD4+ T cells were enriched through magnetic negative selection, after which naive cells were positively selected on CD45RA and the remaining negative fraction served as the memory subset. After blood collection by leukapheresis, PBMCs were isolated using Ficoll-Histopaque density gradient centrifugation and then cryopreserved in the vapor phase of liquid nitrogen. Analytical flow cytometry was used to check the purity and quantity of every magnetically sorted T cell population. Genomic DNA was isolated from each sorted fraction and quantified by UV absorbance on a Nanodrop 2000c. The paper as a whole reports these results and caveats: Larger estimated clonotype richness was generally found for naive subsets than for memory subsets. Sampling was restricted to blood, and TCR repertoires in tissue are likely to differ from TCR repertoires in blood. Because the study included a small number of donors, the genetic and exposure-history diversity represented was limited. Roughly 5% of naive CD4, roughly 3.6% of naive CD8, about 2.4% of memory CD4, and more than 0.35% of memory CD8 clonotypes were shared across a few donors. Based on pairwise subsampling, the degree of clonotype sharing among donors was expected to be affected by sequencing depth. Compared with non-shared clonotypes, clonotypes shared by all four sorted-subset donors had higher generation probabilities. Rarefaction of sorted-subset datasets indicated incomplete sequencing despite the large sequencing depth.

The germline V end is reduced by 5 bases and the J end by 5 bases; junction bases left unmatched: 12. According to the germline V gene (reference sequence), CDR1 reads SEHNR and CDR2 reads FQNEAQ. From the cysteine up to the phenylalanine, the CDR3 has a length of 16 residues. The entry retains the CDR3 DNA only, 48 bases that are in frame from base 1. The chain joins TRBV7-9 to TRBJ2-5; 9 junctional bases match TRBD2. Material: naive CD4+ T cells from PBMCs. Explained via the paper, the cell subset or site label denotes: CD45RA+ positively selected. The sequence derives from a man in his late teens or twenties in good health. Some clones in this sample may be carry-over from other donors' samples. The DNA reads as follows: TGTGCCAGCAGCATCCCGGGGCGGGAGGGCCGGGAGACCCAGTACTTC. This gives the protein CASSIPGREGRETQYF.